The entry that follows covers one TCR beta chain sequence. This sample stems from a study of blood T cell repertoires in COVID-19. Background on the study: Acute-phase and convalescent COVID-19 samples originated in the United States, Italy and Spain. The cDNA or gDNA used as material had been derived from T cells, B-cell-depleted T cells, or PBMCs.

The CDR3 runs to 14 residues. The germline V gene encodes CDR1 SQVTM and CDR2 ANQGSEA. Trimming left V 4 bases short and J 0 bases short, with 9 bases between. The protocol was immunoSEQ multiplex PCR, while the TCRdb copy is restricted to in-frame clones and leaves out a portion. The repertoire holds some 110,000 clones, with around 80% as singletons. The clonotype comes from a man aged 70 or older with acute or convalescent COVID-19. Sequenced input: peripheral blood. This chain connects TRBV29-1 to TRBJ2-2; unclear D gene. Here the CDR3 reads CSVVWQPNTGELFF. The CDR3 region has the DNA TGCAGCGTTGTTTGGCAACCGAACACCGGGGAGCTGTTTTTT.